These 28 T cell receptor beta chains came from one sample sequenced in a study of T cells in localized non-small cell lung cancer. Only in-frame clones appear in the TCRdb table, and some are missing; sequencing was by immunoSEQ multiplex PCR. The data contain 61,000 or so clones, 75% to 90% of them singletons. Sequencing was performed on peripheral blood, taken before any cancer treatment. The receptors were gathered from a woman aged 40-69 years with stage I lung adenocarcinoma.

The chain recombines TRBV10-1 with TRBJ2-3, with D possibly matching TRBD2 (7 bases). Germline V gene sequence: CDR1 WNHNN, CDR2 SYGVQD (reference sequence). CDR3 length: 13 residues. The V and J ends lost 0 bases and 8 bases respectively, with 9 bases between them. The CDR3 coding sequence is TGCGCCAGCAGTGAGTCAGGGGGGGGTACGCAGTATTTT. Protein sequence: CASSESGGGTQYF.

This chain uses TRBV7-6 with TRBJ2-4; D not certain. Looked up from germline, CDR1 is SGHVS and CDR2 is FNYEAQ. Trimming removed 1 base from V and 4 bases from J, with 14 bases in between. The CDR3 extends over 16 amino acids. The CDR3 DNA is TGTGCCAGCAGCTTAGAGAGAAAAGGCTCAAAAAACATTCAGTACTTC. Its translation: CASSLERKGSKNIQYF.

The chain carries TRBV25-1 and TRBJ1-1; D may be TRBD1 (5 bases). With 8 bases removed from V and 4 bases from J, the gap between germline ends came to 17 bases. Per germline, CDR1 MGHDK and CDR2 SYGVNS. The CDR3 totals 14 residues. This chain's CDR3 is CASSHLGVGTEAFF. The CDR3 coding sequence is TGTGCCAGCTCACATTTGGGGGTGGGCACTGAAGCTTTCTTT.

The chain is built from TRBV13 and TRBJ1-1; 8 bases are shared with TRBD1. Per germline, CDR1 PRHDT and CDR2 FYEKMQ (reference sequence). CDR3 size: 15 residues. The J segment lost 7 bases and the V segment lost 4 bases, leaving 11 bases of the junction unmatched. The CDR3 sequence is CASSYGQGKVVEAFF. The CDR3 nucleotides are TGTGCCAGCAGCTACGGACAGGGAAAAGTAGTTGAAGCTTTCTTT.

Only one count was recorded for this clone. The rearrangement links TRBV9 to TRBJ2-3, with 15 nucleotides matching TRBD2. V was clipped by 4 bases and J by 1 base; unmatched bases: 4. CDR3 size: 17 residues. The V gene's germline CDR1 is SGDLS and CDR2 YYNGEE. The CDR3 loop reads CASSLGTSGGRTDTQYF. CDR3 sequence (DNA): TGTGCCAGCAGCCTTGGGACTAGCGGGGGGCGCACAGATACGCAGTATTTT.

This chain joins TRBV29-1 and TRBJ1-1, with 7 bases aligning to TRBD1. In germline, CDR1 is SQVTM, CDR2 ANQGSEA. The CDR3 sequence is 12 residues long. Trimming cost V 4 bases and J 4 bases; bases outside gene matches: 3. In nucleotides, the CDR3 is TGCAGCGTTGCAGGGGGGGCCACTGAAGCTTTCTTT. Translation gives CSVAGGATEAFF.

CDR3 protein: CASTSGGTGGKTQYF. CDR3 coding DNA: TGTGCCAGCACCTCAGGCGGGACAGGGGGAAAGACCCAGTACTTC. The V gene is TRBV28, the J gene TRBJ2-5, with 11 bases lining up with TRBD1. Germline V gives CDR1 MDHEN, CDR2 SYDVKM. The length of the CDR3 is 15 residues. V lost 7 bases, J lost 6 bases, and 10 bases stayed unmatched. The variable domain in full, with the rest retrieved from reference TRBV28 and TRBJ2-5, is DVKVTQSSRYLVKRTGEKVFLECVQDMDHENMFWYRQDPGLGLRLIYFSYDVKMKEKGDIPEGYSVSREKKERFSLILESASTNQTSMYLCASTSGGTGGKTQYFGPGTRLLVL.

The CDR3 DNA reads as TGTGCCAGCAGCCAAGCACAGGGGAACACCGGGGAGCTGTTTTTT. Translating it yields CASSQAQGNTGELFF. This chain links TRBV14 with TRBJ2-2; possible D gene TRBD1, 6 bases. Trimming left V 1 base short and J 1 base short, with 7 bases between. The CDR3 runs to 15 residues. The V gene's germline CDR1 is SGHDN and CDR2 FVKESK.

As DNA, the CDR3 is TGTGCCAGCAGCTTAACCTACGAGCAGTACTTC. Protein product: CASSLTYEQYF. This chain connects TRBV7-6 to TRBJ2-7; no clear D gene. The CDR3 has 11 amino acids. Germline lookup yields CDR1 SGHVS and CDR2 FNYEAQ. V was clipped by 2 bases and J by 2 bases, with 1 base between them.

The CDR3 spells CATSREMGEQYF. The CDR3 DNA sequence: TGTGCCACCAGCAGAGAGATGGGCGAGCAGTACTTC. The gene calls are TRBV15 and TRBJ2-7, with D uncertain. Germline V gives CDR1 LNHNV, CDR2 YYDKDF (reference sequence). The CDR3 is 12 amino acids. V lost 0 bases to trimming and J lost 6 bases, with 6 bases between them. Together with reference TRBV15 and TRBJ2-7, the CDR3 gives the full variable domain: DAMVIQNPRYQVTQFGKPVTLSCSQTLNHNVMYWYQQKSSQAPKLLFHYYDKDFNNEADTPDNFQSRRPNTSFCFLDIRSPGLGDTAMYLCATSREMGEQYFGPGTRLTVT.

This clone has ten or more counts. The gene calls are TRBV9 and TRBJ2-7, with 12 nucleotides matching TRBD1. J gave up 5 bases and V 1 base, and 7 bases lay outside the gene matches. Germline-derived CDR1 and CDR2 are SGDLS and YYNGEE. The CDR3 sequence is 16 residues long. CDR3 bases: TGTGCCAGCAGCGTAACAGGAGGGACAGGGGGCGACGAGCAGTACTTC. It codes for CASSVTGGTGGDEQYF.

The rearrangement links TRBV10-3 to TRBJ2-2, with TRBD2 matching over 8 bases. Germline V gene lookup returns CDR1 ENHRY and CDR2 SYGVKD. The trim removed 8 bases at V and 2 bases at J, leaving 4 bases unmatched. The CDR3 has 14 amino acids. The DNA for the CDR3 is TGTGCCATCCGTGGGACTAGTAACACCGGGGAGCTGTTTTTT. It translates to CAIRGTSNTGELFF.

This rearrangement joins TRBV9 to TRBJ2-5, with a possible D match to TRBD2 (5 bases). Trimming took off 0 bases at V and 5 bases at J, with 17 bases between the two ends. CDR1 is SGDLS and CDR2 is YYNGEE in the germline V gene. This CDR3 has 16 amino acids. The CDR3 sequence is CASSVVDMRPGETQYF. DNA for the CDR3: TGTGCCAGCAGCGTAGTAGACATGAGGCCGGGGGAGACCCAGTACTTC.

The chain joins TRBV6-6 to TRBJ2-1; TRBD2 matches at 7 bases. This CDR3 is built from 15 residues. Trimming at V came to 2 bases and at J to 0 bases, leaving 1 base not matched to a gene. Germline lookup yields CDR1 MNHNY and CDR2 SVGAGI (reference sequence). The CDR3: CASSYGGSSYNEQFF. The CDR3 nucleotides read TGTGCCAGCAGTTACGGCGGGAGCTCCTACAATGAGCAGTTCTTC.

This clone was counted between two and nine times. This chain uses TRBV29-1 with TRBJ2-2; D unresolved. V lost 6 bases and J lost 1, with 15 bases in between. This CDR3 has 15 amino acids. The V gene's germline CDR1 is SQVTM and CDR2 ANQGSEA. CDR3 in DNA: TGCAGCGTGGGATCGATGGGCGGGAACACCGGGGAGCTGTTTTTT. Translated: CSVGSMGGNTGELFF.

CDR3 in DNA: TGTGCCAGCAGCTACGGGACGGACATCTCTGGAAACACCATATATTTT. Its protein product is CASSYGTDISGNTIYF. V usage is TRBV6-5 and J usage is TRBJ1-3; a possible D gene is TRBD1 (5 bases). CDR3 length equals 16 residues. Germline CDR1 MNHEY, CDR2 SVGAGI. With 6 bases removed from V and 0 bases from J, the gap between germline ends came to 15 bases.

This clone showed up just a few times. The chain combines TRBV5-8 with TRBJ1-5; tentatively, D is TRBD1 (5 bases). V was cut by 6 bases and J by 7 bases, with 20 bases left in between. Germline V CDR1 and CDR2: SGHTS, YDEGEE. The CDR3 covers 15 residues. CDR3 in DNA: TGTGCCAGCACCTCCCCAGGGCAGGGTCGCCAGCCCCAGCATTTT. This encodes CASTSPGQGRQPQHF.

This sequence joins TRBV27 and TRBJ2-3, with D unclear. V was cut by 1 base and J by 1 base, with 6 bases left in between. This CDR3 has 14 residues. Germline values: CDR1 MNHEY, CDR2 SMNVEV (reference sequence). The chain's CDR3 is CASSLYMGTDTQYF. DNA of the CDR3: TGTGCCAGCAGTTTATATATGGGCACAGATACGCAGTATTTT.

The V gene is TRBV5-1, the J gene TRBJ1-4; D remains ambiguous. This CDR3 has 16 amino acids. V shed 5 bases and J shed 5 bases, with 19 bases lying between them. Germline CDR1 SGHRS, CDR2 YFSETQ. CDR3 sequence: CASSSAGSAGNEKLFF. CDR3 nucleotide sequence: TGCGCCAGCAGTTCGGCCGGGAGCGCCGGGAATGAAAAACTGTTTTTT.

The chain recombines TRBV28 with TRBJ1-3, with no clear D. CDR1 and CDR2 from the germline V gene are MDHEN and SYDVKM. Trimming left V 6 bases short and J 0 bases short, with 6 bases between. This CDR3 has 13 amino acids. The CDR3 protein is CASSPSSGNTIYF. As DNA, the CDR3 is TGTGCCAGCAGCCCTAGCTCTGGAAACACCATATATTTT.

This chain links TRBV15 with TRBJ1-2; 9 nucleotides agree with TRBD1. The CDR3 loop spans 15 amino acids. V shed 4 bases and J 7 bases; nucleotides not matched to a gene: 10. CDR1 is LNHNV, CDR2 YYDKDF, per germline (reference sequence). The CDR3 DNA reads as TGTGCCACCAGCACGCCGGGACAGGGCGAAAGTGGCTACACCTTC. This codes for CATSTPGQGESGYTF.

The rearrangement links TRBV19 to TRBJ1-1, with D possibly matching TRBD1 (5 bases). CDR3 length: 15 residues. Trimming took 7 bases from V and 2 from J, leaving 17 bases between them. Germline V lookup: CDR1 LNHDA, CDR2 SQIVND (reference sequence). Here the CDR3 DNA reads TGTGCCAGTACCTCCCGGGGGGTTTTCAACACTGAAGCTTTCTTT. The encoded protein is CASTSRGVFNTEAFF.

The chain uses TRBV6-5 and TRBJ2-1; 7 bases are a match to TRBD1. CDR1 is MNHEY, CDR2 SVGAGI, per germline. Unmatched junction bases numbered 3, after V lost 4 bases and J lost 6 bases. The CDR3 totals 13 residues. CDR3 region: CASSLWDSNEQFF. DNA for the CDR3: TGTGCCAGCAGTTTGTGGGACAGCAATGAGCAGTTCTTC.

This clone appeared a few times. The V and J genes are TRBV19 and TRBJ2-7, with TRBD2 identical over 10 bases. Germline trimming cut 1 base from V and 5 bases from J; bases unmatched to any gene: 2. Germline V gives CDR1 LNHDA, CDR2 SQIVND (reference sequence). This CDR3 spans 14 amino acids. The CDR3 loop is CASSIGGLADEQYF. The CDR3, as DNA: TGTGCCAGTAGTATAGGCGGACTAGCGGACGAGCAGTACTTC. The full variable domain, in which reference TRBV19 and TRBJ2-7 provide the parts outside the CDR3, is DGGITQSPKYLFRKEGQNVTLSCEQNLNHDAMYWYRQDPGQGLRLIYYSQIVNDFQKGDIAEGYSVSREKKESFPLTVTSAQKNPTAFYLCASSIGGLADEQYFGPGTRLTVT.

The V gene is TRBV5-1, the J gene TRBJ1-2; D is unresolved. Germline values: CDR1 SGHRS, CDR2 YFSETQ. Trimming cost V 3 bases and J 4 bases, with 7 bases left between them. The CDR3 has 12 amino acids. The DNA of the CDR3 is TGCGCCAGCAGCTCCGGAAGCTATGGCTACACCTTC. It specifies CASSSGSYGYTF.

The J gene is TRBJ2-7, the V gene TRBV28; 8 nucleotides line up with TRBD1. There are 15 residues in the CDR3. Per the germline V gene, CDR1 is MDHEN and CDR2 is SYDVKM. V dropped 1 base and J dropped 3; count of bases not matched to a gene: 5. CDR3 in DNA: TGTGCCAGCAGTTTATCTAGGACAGGGCGCTACGAGCAGTACTTC. Encoded protein: CASSLSRTGRYEQYF.

J is TRBJ1-1 and V is TRBV5-1; D unclear. This CDR3 is 13 amino acids long. V gave up 4 bases and J gave up 0 bases, with 7 bases separating them. Germline V gives CDR1 SGHRS, CDR2 YFSETQ. The CDR3 sequence is CASSMILNTEAFF. The CDR3 bases are TGCGCCAGCAGCATGATACTGAACACTGAAGCTTTCTTT.

V is TRBV7-2 and J is TRBJ2-2; D is uncertain. Trimming removed 6 bases at V and 6 bases at J, with 5 bases between. The CDR3 spans 11 residues. Germline V lookup: CDR1 SGHTA, CDR2 FQGNSA. Here the CDR3 reads CASRDPGELFF. The CDR3 DNA reads as TGTGCCAGCAGGGACCCCGGGGAGCTGTTTTTT.